This entry is about one T cell receptor beta chain. What this receptor recognizes is not known. No base quality information exists; no much larger clone differs at one position. Clipping removes 0 bases from V and 6 bases from J, with 8 as the unmatched junction base count. The CDR1 and CDR2 encoded by the germline V gene (reference sequence) are LNHNV and YYDKDF. The CDR3 spans 16 residues, from the cysteine through the phenylalanine. Here the CDR3 DNA is all that survives: 48 bases in frame from base 1. Whole blood was collected in K2EDTA tubes by collaborating institutions according to the institutions' own protocols. For TCRbeta analysis, collaborators shipped samples in one of three forms: frozen whole blood, isolated PBMCs, or DNA extracted from either of those sample types. This specimen belongs to a study of blood T cell repertoires in COVID-19 (dated by TCRdb to the early 2020s). With regard to the full study: The collaborator samples originated in the United States, Italy and Spain and spanned the acute and convalescent phases of COVID-19. The prospective study material was composed of cDNA or gDNA derived from T cells, B-cell-depleted T cells, or PBMCs. The dataset comprised deeply sampled blood TCRbeta repertoires from subjects exposed to, actively infected with, or recovered from COVID-19. The repertoires were made available in a free public database intended to serve as a resource for research on the immune response to SARS-CoV-2. Samples were obtained from the ongoing ImmuneRACE study (first 160 participants) and from 1,200 or so subjects provided by 6 global collaborators. Nearly every sample came with metadata listing a de-identified subject ID, COVID-19 status, age in years and sex. Where available, HLA class I and class II types were taken from metadata supplied by the sample provider and were not determined by assay-based typing.

The immunoSEQ Assay, a bias-controlled multiplex PCR, was used to amplify TCRbeta CDR3 regions from genomic DNA. In the original analysis: The number of nucleated cells in each sample was estimated by amplification of reference gene primers within the assay. To quantify the absolute abundance of each unique TCRbeta CDR3 rearrangement, sequence reads were collapsed and filtered. For each sample, productive Simpson clonality was calculated by taking the square root of Simpson's diversity index across productive rearrangements. The clones in this table, taken by TCRdb from immuneACCESS, are in-frame only. Not every clone is retained; where verified, under half of the shortfall comes from an unresolved V gene, and the cause of the rest is unknown. V, J and clone size are taken as reported in that table, and D and trimming were inferred from the DNA itself. This sample lists 250,000 to 350,000 clones; 85% were detected once. The ten largest clonotypes hold over 3.5% of the sample.

Summary of the overall study and its limitations: Clinical and demographic metadata were provided uncurated, with the amount varying by source and participant.

The clonotype originates from a woman aged 50 to 60 with active or convalescent COVID-19. The sequence is built from TRBV15 and TRBJ2-7; the central 10 bases match TRBD1. Source material: peripheral blood. The CDR3 protein sequence reads: CATSRERTGGGSEQYF. The sequence in DNA is TGTGCCACCAGCAGAGAACGGACAGGGGGGGGCTCCGAGCAGTACTTC.